A selection of T cell receptor beta chains follows, all from one sample in a study of T cell responses to AZD1222 COVID-19 vaccine. Here immunoSEQ multiplex PCR was the method, and the copy in TCRdb shows in-frame clones only, minus some. The top ten clones hold around 3% of a sample with 120,000 or so clones, approximately 94% of them seen once. The sample here was peripheral blood, taken 28 days after the second AZD1222 dose. Receptors were obtained from an adult who received the AZD1222 COVID-19 vaccine. The CDR3 runs from the conserved cysteine through the conserved F or W. The D gene is left open where the match is weak.

V: TRBV11-2
D: NA
J: TRBJ2-3
CDR3: CASSPRGIFRGLTDTQYF
DNA: TGTGCCAGCAGCCCACGAGGGATATTTAGGGGCCTCACAGATACGCAGTATTTT

V: TRBV2
D: NA
J: TRBJ1-3
CDR3: CASSPNLSGNTIYF
DNA: TGTGCCAGCAGTCCGAACCTTTCTGGAAACACCATATATTTT

V: TRBV6-5
D: TRBD1
J: TRBJ1-1
CDR3: CASRRQGGNTEAFF
DNA: TGTGCCAGCAGGCGTCAGGGGGGGAACACTGAAGCTTTCTTT

V: TRBV15
D: TRBD1
J: TRBJ1-1
CDR3: CATSRATGGYTEAFF
DNA: TGTGCCACCAGCAGAGCAACAGGGGGTTACACTGAAGCTTTCTTT

V: TRBV6-5
D: NA
J: TRBJ1-6
CDR3: CASSSANSPLHF
DNA: TGTGCCAGCAGTTCAGCAAATTCACCCCTCCACTTT

V: TRBV5-4
D: NA
J: TRBJ2-3
CDR3: CASSSLTRSTDTQYF
DNA: TGTGCCAGCAGCTCTCTGACACGCAGCACAGATACGCAGTATTTT

V: TRBV18
D: NA
J: TRBJ1-3
CDR3: CASSPKQLLSSGNTIYF
DNA: TGTGCCAGCTCACCCAAGCAGCTTCTAAGCTCTGGAAACACCATATATTTT

V: TRBV9
D: NA
J: TRBJ1-4
CDR3: CASSVAGGGEKLFF
DNA: TGTGCCAGCAGCGTAGCGGGAGGGGGGGAAAAACTGTTTTTT

V: TRBV7-9
D: NA
J: TRBJ1-5
CDR3: CASSLVSGNQPQHF
DNA: TGTGCCAGCAGCTTAGTTAGCGGGAATCAGCCCCAGCATTTT

V: TRBV14
D: NA
J: TRBJ2-1
CDR3: CASSQDAGWNEQFF
DNA: TGTGCCAGCAGCCAAGATGCCGGGTGGAATGAGCAGTTCTTC

V: TRBV6-4
D: TRBD1
J: TRBJ2-3
CDR3: CASSDGQGATDTQYF
DNA: TGTGCCAGCAGTGACGGACAGGGGGCAACAGATACGCAGTATTTT

V: TRBV27
D: TRBD1
J: TRBJ1-5
CDR3: CASSRQGDDVSNQPQHF
DNA: TGTGCCAGCAGCCGACAGGGCGACGATGTGAGCAATCAGCCCCAGCATTTT